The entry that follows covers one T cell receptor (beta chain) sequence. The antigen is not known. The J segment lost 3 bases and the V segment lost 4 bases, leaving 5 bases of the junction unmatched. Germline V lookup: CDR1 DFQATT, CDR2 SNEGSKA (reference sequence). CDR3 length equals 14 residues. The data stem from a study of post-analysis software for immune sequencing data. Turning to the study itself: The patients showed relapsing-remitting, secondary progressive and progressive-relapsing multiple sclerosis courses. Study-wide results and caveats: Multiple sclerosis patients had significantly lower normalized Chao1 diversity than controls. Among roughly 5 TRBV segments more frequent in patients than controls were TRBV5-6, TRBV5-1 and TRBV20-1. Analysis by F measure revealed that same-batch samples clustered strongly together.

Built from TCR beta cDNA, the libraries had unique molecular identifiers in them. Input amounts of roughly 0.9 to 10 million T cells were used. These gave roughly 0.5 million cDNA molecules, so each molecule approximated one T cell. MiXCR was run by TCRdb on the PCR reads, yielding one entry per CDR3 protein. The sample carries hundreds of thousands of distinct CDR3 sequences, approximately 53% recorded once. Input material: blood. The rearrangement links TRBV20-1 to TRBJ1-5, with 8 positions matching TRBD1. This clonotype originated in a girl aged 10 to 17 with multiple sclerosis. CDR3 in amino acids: CSAIGQGINQPQHF. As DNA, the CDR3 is TGCAGTGCTATTGGACAGGGTATCAATCAGCCCCAGCATTTT.